Detailed here is one T cell receptor (beta chain). This CDR3 region has 15 residues. V lost 2 bases and J lost 0, with 8 bases in between. Germline CDR1 and CDR2: SNHLY and FYNNEI. This specimen belongs to a study of sequential checkpoint blockade in melanoma. Across the study: Arm A got nivolumab then ipilimumab; arm B the reverse, 1:1. Both treatment sequences were followed by maintenance nivolumab.

Generated by immunoSEQ multiplex PCR, the TCRdb table keeps only in-frame clones and is missing some. The sample consists of approximately 28,000 clones, under 85% of them appearing once. Treatment given: randomized to nivolumab then ipilimumab (arm A) or the reverse (arm B). Patients had received no earlier DNA-damaging chemotherapy. From thawed PBMCs, live CD3+CD8+ cells negative for CD19 and CD56 were sorted. The TCR originated in a human donor with melanoma. This material consisted of CD8+ T cells sorted from blood (inferred from file names), taken from a patient given nivolumab and ipilimumab in sequence. This chain connects TRBV2 to TRBJ1-5, with D hard to call. The CDR3, as DNA: TGTGCCAGCAGTGAATCGGGTATTAGCAATCAGCCCCAGCATTTT. Protein: CASSESGISNQPQHF.